This is a list of T cell receptor beta chains from one sample in a study of T cell repertoires in cytomegalovirus infection. These receptors have no known antigen. TCRdb re-called the reads with MiXCR, one entry per CDR3 protein. The repertoire includes around 25,000 distinct CDR3 sequences, around 19% of them detected once, and around 80% sits in the top ten. The sequences come from CD8+ T cells from cultured PBMCs, collected from culture after CMV antigen stimulation. The origin of the receptors is a human donor in good health (CMV status not recorded). Some clones in this sample may be carry-over from other donors' samples. Both conserved end residues are part of each CDR3. Each record gives: V gene, J gene, CDR3 protein.

TRBV11-2	TRBJ2-2	CASSPATGELFF
TRBV15	TRBJ2-3	CATSSDMTGILDTQYF
TRBV4-3	TRBJ2-7	CASSQGYASGYEQYF
TRBV2	TRBJ2-5	CASEDGHQETQYF
TRBV6-6	TRBJ2-1	CASSRPRNEQFF
TRBV6-2/TRBV6-3	TRBJ2-1	CASSRTGTGGWNEQFF
TRBV27	TRBJ1-1	CASSLMPTGGTEAFF
TRBV7-9	TRBJ1-5	CASSSQGNQPQHF
TRBV7-6	TRBJ2-5	CASSLNRQETQYF
TRBV28	TRBJ2-3	CASSLGTESLTDTQYF
TRBV6-5	TRBJ2-3	CASSYRRGSDTQYF
TRBV6-2/TRBV6-3	TRBJ1-5	CASNQGNSNQPQHF
TRBV4-3	TRBJ2-5	CASSQLAGGGGETQYF
TRBV11-3	TRBJ2-2	CASSLAGRGGELFF
TRBV7-2	TRBJ1-1	CASSLVGKEAFF
TRBV6-2/TRBV6-3	TRBJ1-1	CASDSEAFF
TRBV7-9	TRBJ2-7	CASSGPRTLGRGPSYEQYF
TRBV7-6	TRBJ2-1	CASSSNLQEYNEQFF
TRBV7-6	TRBJ1-4	CASSPGSGGYEKLFF
TRBV15	TRBJ1-2	CATSRDEIAVSSPEGGYTF
TRBV7-8	TRBJ1-5	CASSRLKGRVDQPQHF
TRBV27	TRBJ2-1	CASSGPGLFTFF
TRBV7-8	TRBJ1-1	CASSLTLGAVDTEAFF
TRBV11-2	TRBJ2-1	CASSLDRGSIYNEQFF
TRBV6-2/TRBV6-3	TRBJ2-2	CASSYTTGEGVNTGELFF
TRBV7-2	TRBJ2-1	CASSLDRDYYNEQFF
TRBV11-3	TRBJ2-1	CASSLARGGGEQFF
TRBV6-6	TRBJ2-1	CASSYSDRYNEQFF
TRBV7-9	TRBJ2-1	CASSLLISNGHNEQFF
TRBV10-3	TRBJ1-3	CAIRDRGRRNTIYF
TRBV7-8	TRBJ1-1	CASSPRDVGWGTEAFF
TRBV7-2	TRBJ2-5	CASSSPGGLETQYF
TRBV7-9	TRBJ1-2	CASSLIRQGHGYTF
TRBV7-6	TRBJ2-7	CASSPGQGRKAYEQYF